This T cell receptor beta chain was identified in a study of OX40 agonist ivuxolimab in advanced cancers. Study at large: From roughly 23 to 90 years was the age range, with a mean of roughly 59 years, and 70% to 85% were male.

Sequencing was performed with immunoSEQ multiplex PCR; in TCRdb, only in-frame clones are kept and a portion is missing. This sample has 60,000 to 90,000 clones, with about 83% found just once. General study findings and limits: Both blood CD4+ and CD8+ T cells showed clonal growth by week 6 at 0.1 to 3.0 mg/kg. On average, CD8+ T cells showed a greater number of expanded clones than CD4+. Certain nonresponders additionally had low normalized T-cell clonal expansion.

As concerns this clone: No antigen is known for it.

V lost 4 bases and J 6 bases, leaving 8 bases between the germline ends. The CDR3 sequence is 12 residues long. Germline assignment: CDR1 MGHRA and CDR2 YSYEKL. This specimen was CD4+ or CD8+ T cells sorted from blood, taken in a trial of the OX40 agonist ivuxolimab. This sequence joins TRBV4-1 and TRBJ2-3; D gene ambiguous. The clonotype was recovered from an adult with an advanced solid tumor such as melanoma, head and neck, liver or kidney cancer. The CDR3 sequence: CASSRLGDTQYF. The CDR3 DNA sequence: TGCGCCAGCAGCCGGCTGGGGGATACGCAGTATTTT.